The present TCR beta chain was sequenced within a study of control samples from healthy donors and cancer patients. Method: immunoSEQ multiplex PCR; TCRdb's copy keeps in-frame clones and lacks some. Of roughly 130,000 clones in the sample, around nine tenths were seen once. The CDR3 is made up of 16 amino acids. Specimen: blood. The rearrangement joins TRBV12-2 to TRBJ2-1; the table's D call of TRBD1 was not tested on the DNA. TRBV12-2 is a documented pseudogene. This TCR was sampled from a man younger than 40 in good health. CDR3 bases: TGTGCAAGTCGCTTAGACCCAGGGGGAGATTACAATGAGCAGTTCTTC. Amino acids: CASRLDPGGDYNEQFF.